Listed here are 18 T cell receptor beta chains from one sample, sequenced in a study of blood T cell repertoires in COVID-19. Only in-frame clones appear in the TCRdb table, and some are missing; sequencing was by immunoSEQ multiplex PCR. The profile shows about half a million clones, 70% to 90% of them singletons. Material: peripheral blood. The receptors come from a human donor in a cohort sampled during active COVID-19.

This clone was observed at least ten times. The chain recombines TRBV2 with TRBJ1-2; 8 bases line up with TRBD1. With V trimmed by 6 bases and J by 8 bases, 11 bases remained unmatched. CDR3 length: 14 residues. From germline, CDR1 is SNHLY and CDR2 FYNNEI. CDR3 sequence (DNA): TGTGCCAGCAGCCAGGCCCAGGGGGCGAAGGGCTACACCTTC. It yields the protein CASSQAQGAKGYTF.

This sequence joins TRBV24-1 and TRBJ2-2; 7 bases are shared with TRBD2. J lost 4 bases, V lost 2 bases, and 6 bases had no gene match. This CDR3 has 16 residues. Looked up from germline, CDR1 is KGHDR and CDR2 is SFDVKD. Here the CDR3 DNA reads TGTGCCACCAGTGATTGGGGTAGCGGGTCCACCGGGGAGCTGTTTTTT. Its protein is CATSDWGSGSTGELFF.

V is TRBV19 and J is TRBJ2-3; TRBD2 matches 7 bases. The V and J ends lost 1 base and 6 bases, in that order; junction bases with no gene match: 7. The CDR3 has 15 amino acids. Germline-derived CDR1 and CDR2 are LNHDA and SQIVND (reference sequence). The chain's CDR3 is CASSIGSGGMDTQYF. In DNA form, the CDR3 reads TGTGCCAGTAGTATAGGGTCCGGGGGGATGGATACGCAGTATTTT.

This sequence joins TRBV30 and TRBJ2-6, with 7 bases matching TRBD1. With 2 bases clipped from V and 2 bases from J, the junction kept 3 bases outside the gene matches. The CDR3 is made up of 15 amino acids. CDR1 and CDR2 (germline): GTSNPN, SVGIG (reference sequence). CDR3 residues: CAWSIGTAGANVLTF. The CDR3, as DNA: TGTGCCTGGAGTATAGGGACAGCTGGGGCCAACGTCCTGACTTTC.

The chain has TRBV30 and TRBJ1-1; possible D gene TRBD1, 5 bases. Trimming left V 2 bases short and J 4 bases short, with 14 bases between. Germline CDR1 and CDR2: GTSNPN and SVGIG (reference sequence). The CDR3 has 14 residues. The CDR3 reads CAWSPRGRPTEAFF. The CDR3 DNA sequence: TGTGCCTGGAGTCCTAGGGGCCGGCCCACTGAAGCTTTCTTT.

The sample holds one count of this clone. The J gene is TRBJ2-5, the V gene TRBV6-1; maybe TRBD1 (5 bases). V was trimmed by 3 bases and J by 0 bases, leaving 8 bases between them. This CDR3 spans 14 amino acids. Germline V gives CDR1 MNHNS, CDR2 SASEGT. In DNA, the CDR3 is TGTGCCAGCAGTGAGCCAGGGTACCAAGAGACCCAGTACTTC. Translating gives CASSEPGYQETQYF.

The rearrangement links TRBV7-2 to TRBJ1-3; D remains ambiguous. V lost 1 base and J lost 0, with 7 bases in between. The CDR3 runs 15 residues. Germline values: CDR1 SGHTA, CDR2 FQGNSA. The CDR3 DNA reads as TGTGCCAGCAGCTTAGGTCCGAGCTCTGGAAACACCATATATTTT. This translates into CASSLGPSSGNTIYF.

V usage is TRBV18 and J usage is TRBJ2-1; the D gene is possibly TRBD2 (5 bases). The length of the CDR3 is 16 residues. Trimming pared 3 bases from V and 0 bases from J, leaving 12 bases between. The germline gives CDR1 KGHSH, CDR2 LQKENI. The CDR3 spells CASSPLSAGSYNEQFF. CDR3 nucleotides: TGTGCCAGCTCACCCCTCTCTGCGGGCTCCTACAATGAGCAGTTCTTC.

This sequence joins TRBV20-1 and TRBJ1-2; TRBD1 aligns across 8 bases. There are 16 residues in the CDR3. Germline V gene data show CDR1 as DFQATT and CDR2 as SNEGSKA (reference sequence). The V and J ends lost 3 bases and 5 bases, in that order; junction bases with no gene match: 14. The CDR3 DNA sequence: TGCAGTGCTAGTGTTGGACAGGGTCTACTACGATATGGCTACACCTTC. Amino acid sequence: CSASVGQGLLRYGYTF.

V and J are TRBV28 and TRBJ2-3; 8 positions match TRBD1. Germline V CDR1 and CDR2: MDHEN, SYDVKM. This CDR3 contains 15 residues. With V trimmed by 6 bases and J by 4 bases, 9 bases remained unmatched. This CDR3 is CASRLFQGAADTQYF. The CDR3 bases are TGTGCCAGCAGACTATTCCAGGGGGCAGCAGATACGCAGTATTTT.

This clone was recorded a few times. The rearrangement joins TRBV6-5 to TRBJ1-1, with 7 nucleotides matching TRBD1. V trimming: 6 bases; J trimming: 5 bases; junction bases outside the gene matches: 9. This CDR3 has 14 amino acids. CDR1 and CDR2 (germline): MNHEY, SVGAGI. This chain's CDR3 is CASRGTVVETEAFF. Written as DNA, the CDR3 is TGTGCCAGCAGGGGGACAGTAGTGGAAACTGAAGCTTTCTTT.

This clone was seen at least ten times. The chain employs TRBV3-1 (or the pseudogene TRBV3-2) and TRBJ2-7; D call uncertain. The length of the CDR3 is 14 residues. Germline CDR1 LGHDT, CDR2 YNNKEL (reference sequence). The V end lost 0 bases, the J end lost 1 base, and 7 bases lay between the germline ends. This CDR3 reads CASSQEALSYEQYF. The CDR3 nucleotides read TGTGCCAGCAGCCAAGAAGCTCTTTCCTACGAGCAGTACTTC.

The gene calls are TRBV10-3 and TRBJ1-6, with no clear D. The ends were cut back, 7 bases at V and 6 bases at J, with 10 bases in the middle. The CDR3 consists of 13 residues. Germline V gives CDR1 ENHRY, CDR2 SYGVKD. The CDR3 region has the DNA TGTGCCATCAAACCAGCGTCTAATTCACCCCTCCACTTT. Amino acid sequence: CAIKPASNSPLHF.

The V call is TRBV7-2, the J call TRBJ1-3, with 9 bases fitting TRBD1. From germline, CDR1 is SGHTA and CDR2 FQGNSA. The CDR3 covers 16 residues. V was clipped by 0 bases and J by 6 bases; unmatched bases: 6. The CDR3 protein is CASSLATGQGVNTIYF. The DNA of the CDR3 is TGTGCCAGCAGCTTAGCCACGGGACAGGGTGTAAACACCATATATTTT.

J is TRBJ2-7 and V is TRBV28; D is ambiguous. The V gene's germline CDR1 is MDHEN and CDR2 SYDVKM. This CDR3 has 12 residues. The germline V and J ends were trimmed by 4 bases and 2 bases, with 6 bases remaining between them. The CDR3 loop is CASSSLPYEQYF. CDR3 DNA: TGTGCCAGCAGTTCTCTCCCCTACGAGCAGTACTTC.

The chain has TRBV9 and TRBJ2-1, with 9 bases lining up with TRBD2. CDR1 is SGDLS, CDR2 YYNGEE, per germline. Losses at the gene ends were 4 bases for V and 8 bases for J; bases not matched to a gene: 10. This CDR3 spans 15 amino acids. The CDR3 region is CASSPGTSIRHEQFF. CDR3 DNA sequence: TGTGCCAGCAGCCCCGGGACTAGCATCCGGCATGAGCAGTTCTTC. Complete variable domain (other parts from reference TRBV9 and TRBJ2-1): DSGVTQTPKHLITATGQRVTLRCSPRSGDLSVYWYQQSLDQGLQFLIQYYNGEERAKGNILERFSAQQFPDLHSELNLSSLELGDSALYFCASSPGTSIRHEQFFGPGTRLTVL.

The chain has TRBV7-9 and TRBJ1-4; 9 nucleotides align to TRBD1. The CDR3 spans 16 residues. V gave up 5 bases and J gave up 3 bases; unmatched junction bases: 7. Germline CDR1 reads SEHNR; CDR2 reads FQNEAQ (reference sequence). CDR3 sequence reads: CASSTHRGRANEKLFF. The CDR3 DNA reads as TGTGCCAGCAGCACCCACAGGGGGCGGGCTAATGAAAAACTGTTTTTT. Looking up the rest from reference TRBV7-9 and TRBJ1-4 gives the full variable domain: DTGVSQNPRHKITKRGQNVTFRCDPISEHNRLYWYRQTLGQGPEFLTYFQNEAQLEKSRLLSDRFSAERPKGSFSTLEIQRTEQGDSAMYLCASSTHRGRANEKLFFGSGTQLSVL.

The genes are TRBV4-3 and TRBJ2-2, with 9 bases fitting TRBD2. Losses at the gene ends were 1 base for V and 8 bases for J; bases not matched to a gene: 5. There are 15 residues in the CDR3. CDR1 and CDR2 (germline): LGHNA, YSLEER. The CDR3 sequence: CASSQGREGPGELFF. As DNA, the CDR3 is TGCGCCAGCAGCCAAGGGCGGGAGGGCCCTGGGGAGCTGTTTTTT.